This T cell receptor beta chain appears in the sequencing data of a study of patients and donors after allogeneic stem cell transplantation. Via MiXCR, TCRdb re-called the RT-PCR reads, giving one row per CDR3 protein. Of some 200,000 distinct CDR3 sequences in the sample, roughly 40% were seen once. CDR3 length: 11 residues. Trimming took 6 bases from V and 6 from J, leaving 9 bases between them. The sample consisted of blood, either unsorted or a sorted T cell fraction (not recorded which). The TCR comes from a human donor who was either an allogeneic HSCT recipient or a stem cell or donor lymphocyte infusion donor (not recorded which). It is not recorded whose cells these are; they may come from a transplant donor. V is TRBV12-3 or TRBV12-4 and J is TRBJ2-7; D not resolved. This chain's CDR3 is CASSAGPEQYF. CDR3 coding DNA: TGTGCCAGCAGCGCCGGCCCCGAGCAGTACTTC.